A selection of T cell receptor beta chains follows, all from one sample in a study of CD8+CD57+ T cells in acquired aplastic anemia. One entry per CDR3 protein, called by TCRdb with MiXCR from the reads. In the table there are a few hundred thousand distinct CDR3 sequences, around 72% of which are singletons. Sequences were obtained from sorted CD4+, CD8+, or CD8+CD57+ T cells (not recorded which) from PBMCs. The receptors derive from a human donor in good health, serving as a control. Each CDR3 is given with its conserved first and last residue. The order of the fields is J gene, clone size, CDR3 length, V gene, D gene, CDR3 protein, CDR3 DNA. D genes are given only for firm matches. Only some rows state a clone size, as once, few, many or a class for expanded clones.

TRBJ2-5 - 15 TRBV2 - CASSAGIGSRETQYF TGTGCCAGCAGTGCTGGGATAGGGAGTCGAGAGACCCAGTACTTC
TRBJ1-1 - 15 TRBV30 - CAWNRFTRLNTEAFF TGTGCCTGGAACCGCTTTACCAGGTTGAACACTGAAGCTTTCTTT
TRBJ1-2 - 15 TRBV5-5 - CASSSGGWKNYGYTF TGTGCCAGCAGCTCGGGGGGCTGGAAGAACTATGGCTACACCTTC
TRBJ2-7 many 15 TRBV5-1 TRBD1 CASSLWTGNSYEQYF TGCGCCAGCAGCCTCTGGACAGGGAACTCCTACGAGCAGTACTTC
TRBJ2-1 - 16 TRBV5-1 - CASSLRRGELDNEQFF TGCGCCAGCAGCTTGCGGAGGGGAGAGCTAGACAATGAGCAGTTCTTC
TRBJ1-3 - 23 TRBV5-1 - CASRRESYEQYFGPGQGRNTIYF -
TRBJ1-1 - 11 TRBV7-6 - CASSQDQEAFF TGTGCCAGCAGCCAAGATCAAGAAGCTTTCTTT
TRBJ1-2 few 14 TRBV2 TRBD1 CASSEYQGVCGYTF TGTGCCAGCAGTGAATATCAGGGGGTCTGTGGCTACACCTTC
TRBJ2-3 - 14 TRBV6-5 - CAAESRSWQDTQYF TGTGCCGCCGAGAGCCGATCTTGGCAAGATACGCAGTATTTT
TRBJ1-6 many 17 TRBV6-5 - CASSYTRTAVGNSPLHF TGTGCCAGCAGTTACACAAGGACAGCCGTTGGGAATTCACCCCTCCACTTT
TRBJ1-6 once 15 TRBV5-4 - CASGLDIGRNSPPHF TGTGCCAGCGGCTTGGATATAGGGAGGAATTCACCCCCCCACTTT
TRBJ2-7 - 14 TRBV12-3/TRBV12-4 - CASSCRDGLYEQYF TGTGCCAGCAGTTGCCGGGACGGTTTGTACGAGCAGTACTTC
TRBJ2-5 many 15 TRBV20-1 TRBD2 CSASVGGGYRETQYF TGCAGTGCTAGTGTTGGCGGGGGGTATAGGGAGACCCAGTACTTC
TRBJ1-3 - 15 TRBV7-3 - CASSGEGCISYTFYF TGTGCCAGCAGTGGAGAGGGGTGTATTAGCTACACCTTCTATTTT
TRBJ1-3 many 15 TRBV19 - CASSTRGSSGNTIYF TGTGCCAGTAGTACGAGAGGCAGCTCTGGAAACACCATATATTTT
TRBJ2-5 - 15 TRBV7-8 - CASSPEPGSQRKQYF TGTGCCAGCAGTCCCGAGCCGGGGTCCCAGCGGAAGCAGTACTTC
TRBJ1-2 - 16 TRBV7-9 - CASSGVAGDEQYFYTF TGTGCCAGCAGCGGAGTAGCAGGGGACGAGCAGTACTTCTACACCTTC
TRBJ1-2 - 11 TRBV29-1 - CSVEMWDGNTF TGCAGCGTTGAGATGTGGGATGGAAACACCTTC
TRBJ2-1 - 14 TRBV5-4 - CATSDPTGSNEQFF TGTGCCACCAGCGATCCGACGGGGTCGAATGAGCAGTTCTTC
TRBJ1-6 - 15 TRBV7-2 - CASSSTEGSLRAVHF TGTGCCAGCAGCAGCACAGAGGGTTCGCTACGAGCAGTACACTTT
TRBJ2-7 - 14 TRBV12-3/TRBV12-4 - CASTRGSPNYEQYF TGTGCCAGCACCAGAGGGAGCCCCAACTACGAGCAGTACTTC
TRBJ1-6 few 16 TRBV7-9 TRBD1 CASSFETGTGSSPLHF TGTGCCAGCAGCTTTGAAACCGGGACAGGGAGTTCACCCCTCCACTTT
TRBJ2-3 - 15 TRBV5-6 - CASSFISRRSDTQYF TGTGCCAGCAGCTTCATTTCCAGGCGTTCGGATACGCAGTATTTT
TRBJ2-5 - 16 TRBV7-9 - CASSLRLSEGSQLQYF TGTGCCAGCAGCTTACGGCTAAGCGAAGGGTCGCAGCTTCAGTACTTC
TRBJ1-6 - 13 TRBV5-1 - CASSLSGTNSLHF TGCGCCAGCAGCCTATCCGGGACTAACTCCCTCCACTTT
TRBJ2-1 many 14 TRBV2 - CASSEARLYNEQFF TGTGCCAGCAGTGAAGCAAGGCTATACAATGAGCAGTTCTTC
TRBJ2-1 - 15 TRBV10-3 TRBD1 CASSFGDRGWYEHYF TGTGCCAGCAGTTTTGGGGACAGGGGCTGGTATGAGCACTACTTC
TRBJ1-5 many 13 TRBV6-2/TRBV6-3 - CASSRTGNQPQHF TGTGCCAGCAGTCGTACAGGGAATCAGCCCCAGCATTTT